The present T cell receptor (beta chain) was sequenced within a study of regulatory T cells in long-lasting Graves disease. Study-level results: Thyroid tissue was not sampled; only peripheral blood was.

Germline V gives CDR1 SGHNT, CDR2 YYREEE (reference sequence). The CDR3 extends over 14 amino acids. The germline V and J ends were trimmed by 4 bases and 7 bases, with 15 bases remaining between them. To note about this clonotype: Its antigen is as yet unknown.

Time point noted: persistent/refractory GD, antithyroid drugs over 5 years with positive TRAb. Extracted PBMC RNA gave rise to the TCR library. The TCR beta library used iRepertoire HTBI primers with Arm-PCR amplification of CDR3. TCRdb re-called the multiplex PCR reads with MiXCR, one entry per CDR3 protein. The data hold hundreds of thousands of distinct CDR3 sequences, with 20% to 25% observed a single time. The sample in question was peripheral blood mononuclear cells (PBMCs), obtained when the disease was refractory, from a patient treated with antithyroid drugs. The origin of this receptor is a female donor with Graves disease. The chain employs TRBV5-4 and TRBJ2-1; no clear D gene. CDR3 in DNA: TGTGCCAGCAGCCCCGAAGAGCGCTGGAATGAGCAGTTCTTC. Translating gives CASSPEERWNEQFF.